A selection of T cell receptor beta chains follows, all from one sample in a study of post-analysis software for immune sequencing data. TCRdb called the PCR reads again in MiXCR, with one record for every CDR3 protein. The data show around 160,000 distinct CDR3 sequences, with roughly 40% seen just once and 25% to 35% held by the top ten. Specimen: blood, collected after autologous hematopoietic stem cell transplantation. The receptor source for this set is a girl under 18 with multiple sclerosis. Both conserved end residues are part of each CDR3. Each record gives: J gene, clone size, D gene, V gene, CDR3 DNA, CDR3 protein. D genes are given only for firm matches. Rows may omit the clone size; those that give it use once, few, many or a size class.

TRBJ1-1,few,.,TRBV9,TGTGCCAGCAGCGGAGCCCCGGGGGCATTAGGGTTAACTGAAGCTTTCTTT,CASSGAPGALGLTEAFF
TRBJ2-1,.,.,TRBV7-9,TGTGCCAGCAGCTTACTGGCAGGGTTTGATGAGCAGTTCTTC,CASSLLAGFDEQFF
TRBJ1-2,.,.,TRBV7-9,TGTGCCAGCGGGGATACGACGGCAGTCTATGGCTACACCTTC,CASGDTTAVYGYTF
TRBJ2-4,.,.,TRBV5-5,TGTGCCAGCAGCTCCGCGAACATTCAGTACTTC,CASSSANIQYF
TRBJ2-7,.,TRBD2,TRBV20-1,TGCAGTGCTAGAGACCCCTCGAGCGGGGGGGGCGTTTACGAGCAGTACTTC,CSARDPSSGGGVYEQYF
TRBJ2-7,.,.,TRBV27,TGTGCCAGCAGGGGTTCGGACGGGAGCTCCTACGAGCAGTACTTC,CASRGSDGSSYEQYF
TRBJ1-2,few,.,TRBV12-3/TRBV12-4,TGTGCCAGCAGTTTAACGGGACTGGGCTACACCTTC,CASSLTGLGYTF
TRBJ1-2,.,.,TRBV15,TGTGCCACCAGCAGGGATAAGACCTATGGCTACACCTTC,CATSRDKTYGYTF
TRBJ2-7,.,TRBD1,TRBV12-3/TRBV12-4,TGTGCCAGCAGGGGGACAGGGGGAAACTACGAGCAGTACTTC,CASRGTGGNYEQYF
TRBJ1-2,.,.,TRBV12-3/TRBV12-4,TGTGCCAGCAGTCCTCAAGGGGACCCTAACTATGGCTACACCTTC,CASSPQGDPNYGYTF
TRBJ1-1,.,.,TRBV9,TGTGCCAGCAGCGCCCCCATAGGGCCAGCAGAAGCTTTCTTT,CASSAPIGPAEAFF
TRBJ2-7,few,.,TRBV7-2,TGTGCCAGCAGCTTAAATGGCGTCTACGAGCAGTACTTC,CASSLNGVYEQYF
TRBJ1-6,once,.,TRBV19,TGTGCCAGTAGCTACGGCCATATATTCCACTTT,CASSYGHIFHF
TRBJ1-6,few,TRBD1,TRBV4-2,TGTGCCAGCAGAGTTCAGGGACAGGATAATTCACCCCTCCACTTT,CASRVQGQDNSPLHF
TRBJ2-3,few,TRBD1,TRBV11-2,TGTGCCAGCAGCAGGGACAGGGGACGCACAGATACGCAGTATTTT,CASSRDRGRTDTQYF
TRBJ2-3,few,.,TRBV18,TGTGCCAGCTCACCATCCGTGGCTATCCCCTTCACAGATACGCAGTATTTT,CASSPSVAIPFTDTQYF
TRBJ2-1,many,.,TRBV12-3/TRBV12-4,TGTGCCAGCAGTTTAGGAAGGCCAGAAAATGAGCAGTTCTTC,CASSLGRPENEQFF
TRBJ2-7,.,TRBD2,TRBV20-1,TGCAGTGCTAGAGACTGGACTAGCTCCTACGAGCAGTACTTC,CSARDWTSSYEQYF
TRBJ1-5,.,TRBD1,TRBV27,TGTGCCAGCAGAACAGGGGCATCACAGCCCCAGCATTTT,CASRTGASQPQHF
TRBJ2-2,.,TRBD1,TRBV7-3,TGTGCCAGCAGCCCCAGGGGGCCCAACACCGGGGAGCTGTTTTTT,CASSPRGPNTGELFF
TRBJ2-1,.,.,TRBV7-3,TGTGCCAGCAGCTTAACGGGTCGATTGGGACGTAACAACAATGAGCAGTTCTTC,CASSLTGRLGRNNNEQFF
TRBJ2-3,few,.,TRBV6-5,TGTGCCAGCAGTTACTGGGGAAACACAGATACGCAGTATTTT,CASSYWGNTDTQYF
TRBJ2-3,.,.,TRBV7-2,TGTGCCAGCAGCTTAGTTGGGGGCCACACAGATACGCAGTATTTT,CASSLVGGHTDTQYF
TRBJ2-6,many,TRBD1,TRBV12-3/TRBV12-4,TGTGCCAGCAGCCCGGACAGGGCTGGGGCCAACGTCCTGACTTTC,CASSPDRAGANVLTF
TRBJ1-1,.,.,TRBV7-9,TGTGCCAGCAGCTCTGGGGGGCAAAGGACTGAAGCTTTCTTT,CASSSGGQRTEAFF
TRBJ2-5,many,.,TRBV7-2,TGTGCCAGCAGCTTAACTTGGAGAGAAGAGACCCAGTACTTC,CASSLTWREETQYF
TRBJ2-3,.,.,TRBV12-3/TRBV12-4,TGTGCCAGCAGTTTCGGGCAAAGCACAGATACGCAGTATTTT,CASSFGQSTDTQYF
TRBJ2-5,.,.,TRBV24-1,TGTGCCACCAGTGATGTGGGAGCAGCGACCCAGTACTTC,CATSDVGAATQYF
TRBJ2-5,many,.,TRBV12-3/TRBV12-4,TGTGCCAGCAGTTTAAAGGGCAGGGAGACCCAGTACTTC,CASSLKGRETQYF
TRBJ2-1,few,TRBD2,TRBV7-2,TGTGCCAGCAGCCCGCACCTCCTAGCGGGAGAGGGGGATGAGCAGTTCTTC,CASSPHLLAGEGDEQFF
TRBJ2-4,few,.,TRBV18,TGTGCCAGCTCACCCTGGCGGCCCCCCTACAATGAGCAGTACTTC,CASSPWRPPYNEQYF
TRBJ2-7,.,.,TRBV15,TGTGCCCCCGGGCGCAGCAGCTCCTACGAGCAGTACTTC,CAPGRSSSYEQYF
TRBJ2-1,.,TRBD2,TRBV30,TGTGCCTGGGGACTAGCGGGAGTTAGTGAGCAGTTCTTC,CAWGLAGVSEQFF
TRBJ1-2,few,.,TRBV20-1,TGCAGTTCTAACCCCCGAGGAGGCTCAGTCCCTAACTATGGCTACACCTTC,CSSNPRGGSVPNYGYTF
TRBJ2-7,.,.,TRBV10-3,TGTGCCACCAACAAGGACCTCCTGTCCTACGAGCAGTACTTC,CATNKDLLSYEQYF
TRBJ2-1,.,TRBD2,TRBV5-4,TGTGCCAGCAGCGCGGGGACTACATGGAACGAGCAGTTCTTC,CASSAGTTWNEQFF
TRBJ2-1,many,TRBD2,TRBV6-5,TGTGCCAGCAGTGAGGCGACTAGCGGGAAGCAGTTCTTC,CASSEATSGKQFF
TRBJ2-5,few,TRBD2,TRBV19,TGTGCCAGTAGTACCCTAGCGGGTGGAGGGGAGACCCAGTACTTC,CASSTLAGGGETQYF
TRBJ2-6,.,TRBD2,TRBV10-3,TGTGCCACCATGACCGGGACTAGCCCCTCTGGGGCCAACGTCCTGACTTTC,CATMTGTSPSGANVLTF
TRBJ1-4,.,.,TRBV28,TGTGCCAGCAGTTCCCTAGTTACCCAGGGGAATGAAAAACTGTTTTTT,CASSSLVTQGNEKLFF
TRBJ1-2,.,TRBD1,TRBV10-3,TGTGCCATTGGGACAGGTAATCTGGATCGCTACACCTTC,CAIGTGNLDRYTF